This entry lists 32 T cell receptor beta chains sequenced from one sample in a study of beta chain features in type 1 diabetes. Since all of the isolated RNA was reverse transcribed, expressed TCRB transcripts were what got sequenced. This table comes from immunoSEQ multiplex PCR, and its TCRdb copy is limited to in-frame clones, with some not included. Among 350,000 or so clones listed, less than 20% were seen once. Sequencing input: naive CD4+ T cells from blood. The receptors shown here come from a woman aged 18-29 years in good health.

There are a few counts of this clone. The chain is built from TRBV30 and TRBJ1-2, with TRBD1 as a possible D gene (6 bases). Trimming cost V 0 bases and J 4 bases, with 12 bases left between them. This CDR3 contains 14 residues. CDR1 GTSNPN and CDR2 SVGIG come from the germline V gene (reference sequence). The CDR3 sequence: CAWSVGGSVYGYTF. The CDR3 DNA is TGTGCCTGGAGTGTAGGGGGTTCGGTCTATGGCTACACCTTC.

The chain combines TRBV9 with TRBJ2-7, with 7 bases identical to TRBD2. This CDR3 contains 15 residues. CDR1 and CDR2 from the germline V gene are SGDLS and YYNGEE. V dropped 4 bases and J dropped 4; count of bases not matched to a gene: 11. In nucleotides, the CDR3 is TGTGCCAGCAGCCCGTCGGGAAGCGGGGCGTACGAGCAGTACTTC. Protein: CASSPSGSGAYEQYF.

The V call is TRBV4-2, the J call TRBJ2-2; 13 bases line up with TRBD2. This CDR3 comprises 17 residues. CDR1 and CDR2 (germline): LGHNA, YNFKEQ. V lost 1 base and J lost 5; bases outside the gene matches: 4. CDR3 protein: CASSQGTSGSDTGELFF. In DNA, the CDR3 is TGTGCCAGCAGCCAAGGGACTAGCGGGAGTGATACCGGGGAGCTGTTTTTT.

The chain employs TRBV9 and TRBJ1-1; D might be TRBD1 (5 bases). V lost 0 bases and J 4 bases, leaving 16 bases between the germline ends. The CDR3 consists of 16 residues. CDR1 SGDLS and CDR2 YYNGEE come from the germline V gene. In DNA form, the CDR3 reads TGTGCCAGCAGCGTAGCTCTAGGGCAGGGTATCACTGAAGCTTTCTTT. Translation: CASSVALGQGITEAFF.

This sequence joins TRBV4-3 and TRBJ1-2; D is uncertain. CDR1 and CDR2 from the germline V gene are LGHNA and YSLEER. This CDR3 has 15 residues. V gave up 0 bases and J gave up 12 bases, with 20 bases separating them. CDR3 in amino acids: CASSQDLVTGASNTF. The CDR3 DNA reads TGCGCCAGCAGCCAAGATCTTGTGACCGGAGCCTCTAACACCTTC.

This clone was observed once. The chain joins TRBV29-1 to TRBJ2-7; 7 nucleotides align to TRBD1. Per germline, CDR1 SQVTM and CDR2 ANQGSEA. The junction had 5 bases not matched to a gene; V was cut back by 6 bases and J by 3 bases. This CDR3 is 12 amino acids long. This CDR3 is CSVWDRVYEQYF. CDR3 sequence (DNA): TGCAGCGTCTGGGACAGAGTCTACGAGCAGTACTTC.

V and J are TRBV9 and TRBJ2-3; D is undetermined. Looked up from germline, CDR1 is SGDLS and CDR2 is YYNGEE. V was cut by 0 bases and J by 3 bases, with 8 bases left in between. CDR3 size: 14 residues. The CDR3 spells CASSVVEPTDTQYF. The CDR3 DNA follows: TGTGCCAGCAGCGTAGTAGAGCCGACAGATACGCAGTATTTT.

This clone was seen more than once but under ten times. The chain couples TRBV4-2 to TRBJ1-2; 7 positions match TRBD1. J gave up 7 bases and V 2 bases, and 13 bases lay outside the gene matches. The CDR3 runs to 16 residues. The germline gives CDR1 LGHNA, CDR2 YNFKEQ. CDR3 nucleotides: TGTGCCAGCAGCCAAACCCTTGGAGGGGGCGCAGGTGGCTACACCTTC. Translating it yields CASSQTLGGGAGGYTF.

This clone was seen only a few times. V usage is TRBV7-9 and J usage is TRBJ1-1; unclear D gene. CDR1 is SEHNR and CDR2 is FQNEAQ in the germline V gene (reference sequence). The CDR3 length is 13 residues. V was cut by 2 bases and J by 5 bases, with 9 bases left in between. CDR3 bases: TGTGCCAGCAGCTTATCCGGTGTTACTGAAGCTTTCTTT. Its protein is CASSLSGVTEAFF.

This chain links TRBV2 with TRBJ1-4, with D unresolved. The CDR3 extends over 16 amino acids. V lost 4 bases, J lost 7 bases, and 19 bases lay in between. Looked up from germline, CDR1 is SNHLY and CDR2 is FYNNEI. This CDR3 is CASSGEGRGTFEKLFF. The DNA of the CDR3 is TGTGCCAGCAGTGGTGAAGGGAGAGGCACATTTGAAAAACTGTTTTTT.

The chain couples TRBV4-1 to TRBJ2-3, with D tentatively TRBD2 (6 bases). The CDR3 extends over 14 amino acids. Germline V gene lookup returns CDR1 MGHRA and CDR2 YSYEKL. V lost 3 bases to trimming and J lost 2 bases, with 9 bases between them. CDR3 sequence reads: CASSQLAFTDTQYF. CDR3 nucleotide sequence: TGCGCCAGCAGCCAGCTAGCGTTCACAGATACGCAGTATTTT.

DNA for the CDR3: TGTGCCAGCAGTACCGGGACAGGGATGGCCTACGAGCAGTACTTC. It encodes CASSTGTGMAYEQYF. The chain couples TRBV27 to TRBJ2-7; 9 bases are a match to TRBD1. Germline V gene data show CDR1 as MNHEY and CDR2 as SMNVEV (reference sequence). J gave up 2 bases and V 5 bases, and 7 bases lay outside the gene matches. The CDR3 is made up of 15 amino acids.

The chain couples TRBV18 to TRBJ2-7; 9 bases align to TRBD1. The J segment lost 3 bases and the V segment lost 2 bases, leaving 5 bases of the junction unmatched. CDR1 and CDR2 from the germline V gene are KGHSH and LQKENI. CDR3 length equals 15 residues. The CDR3 bases are TGTGCCAGCTCACCAAGGACAGGGGTGGGCTACGAGCAGTACTTC. Protein: CASSPRTGVGYEQYF.

There are a few counts of this clone. The CDR3 DNA reads as TGTGCCAGCAGTTTAGCAGGGAACCCTGAAAAACTGTTTTTT. Its protein product is CASSLAGNPEKLFF. This chain links TRBV27 with TRBJ1-4; possibly TRBD1 for D (5 bases). The CDR3 is 14 amino acids. V gave up 2 bases and J gave up 7 bases, with 11 bases separating them. Germline loops: CDR1 MNHEY, CDR2 SMNVEV (reference sequence).

This sequence joins TRBV4-1 and TRBJ1-2; no clear D gene. V was pared by 2 bases and J by 0 bases, with 10 bases between. CDR3 length equals 15 residues. From germline, CDR1 is MGHRA and CDR2 YSYEKL. The CDR3 DNA reads as TGCGCCAGCAGCCAACCCGGGCGGGCTAACTATGGCTACACCTTC. This sequence encodes CASSQPGRANYGYTF.

This clone has a handful of counts. The V and J genes are TRBV6-6 and TRBJ2-7; possible D gene TRBD1, 6 bases. Trimming removed 7 bases at V and 1 base at J, with 11 bases between. In germline, CDR1 is MNHNY, CDR2 SVGAGI (reference sequence). The length of the CDR3 is 13 residues. The DNA of the CDR3 is TGTGCCAGCAACAGGGAAGGTTCCTACGAGCAGTACTTC. Protein product: CASNREGSYEQYF.

The J gene is TRBJ1-2, the V gene TRBV4-1, with no clear D. This CDR3 contains 16 residues. V shed 2 bases and J shed 5 bases, with 18 bases lying between them. Germline CDR1 and CDR2: MGHRA and YSYEKL. The CDR3 sequence is CASSQPLMGRKYGYTF. For the CDR3, the DNA is TGCGCCAGCAGCCAACCTTTAATGGGGAGAAAGTATGGCTACACCTTC.

This clone was seen a handful of times. The J gene is TRBJ2-2, the V gene TRBV19, with a possible D match to TRBD2 (6 bases). This CDR3 has 14 amino acids. The V end was cut by 7 bases, the J end by 4 bases, with 13 bases between. CDR1 is LNHDA, CDR2 SQIVND, per germline (reference sequence). CDR3 nucleotides: TGTGCCAGTACTCGGCGGGGACTCACCGGGGAGCTGTTTTTT. Residues: CASTRRGLTGELFF.

The rearrangement links TRBV9 to TRBJ2-7, with 8 nucleotides matching TRBD1. The CDR3 consists of 15 residues. Trimming at V came to 2 bases and at J to 2 bases, leaving 6 bases not matched to a gene. CDR1 is SGDLS and CDR2 is YYNGEE in the germline V gene. In DNA form, the CDR3 reads TGTGCCAGCAGCGTGGGAACAGGGGGGCCCTACGAGCAGTACTTC. Protein product: CASSVGTGGPYEQYF.

This clone turned up a few times. The chain has TRBV28 and TRBJ1-2; 9 nucleotides line up with TRBD1. The V gene's germline CDR1 is MDHEN and CDR2 SYDVKM. V lost 8 bases and J lost 4; bases outside the gene matches: 11. This CDR3 is 15 amino acids long. The CDR3 DNA sequence: TGTGCCAGCCCCCCGGGACAGGGAAATGTCTATGGCTACACCTTC. It translates to CASPPGQGNVYGYTF.

The chain links TRBV18 to TRBJ2-2; the D gene is possibly TRBD1 (5 bases). The CDR3 covers 16 residues. Germline CDR1 KGHSH, CDR2 LQKENI. The V and J ends lost 3 bases and 5 bases respectively, with 16 bases between them. The CDR3 loop reads CASSPTTPRVTGELFF. The CDR3, as DNA: TGTGCCAGCTCACCTACCACTCCCAGGGTGACCGGGGAGCTGTTTTTT.

The gene calls are TRBV27 and TRBJ1-2; 10 nucleotides line up with TRBD1. Trimming removed 6 bases from V and 2 bases from J; junction bases left unmatched: 9. The CDR3 has 16 residues. Germline V gene lookup returns CDR1 MNHEY and CDR2 SMNVEV (reference sequence). CDR3 amino acids: CASSHRDRGTNYGYTF. CDR3 nucleotides: TGTGCCAGCAGCCATCGGGACAGGGGAACGAACTATGGCTACACCTTC.

The chain carries TRBV30 and TRBJ2-5; no firm D call. Deletions cut 2 bases from V and 2 bases from J, with 15 bases between. The V gene's germline CDR1 is GTSNPN and CDR2 SVGIG (reference sequence). The CDR3 consists of 15 residues. CDR3 nucleotide sequence: TGTGCCTGGAGTCCCGGGTCCCAAGGTCAAGAGACCCAGTACTTC. Translating gives CAWSPGSQGQETQYF.

In DNA form, the CDR3 reads TGCGCCAGCAGCCAACGCGGCAATCAGCCCCAGCATTTT. This gives the protein CASSQRGNQPQHF. The chain combines TRBV4-1 with TRBJ1-5; D unresolved. Germline assignment: CDR1 MGHRA and CDR2 YSYEKL. Trimming removed 2 bases at V and 2 bases at J, with 4 bases between. There are 13 residues in the CDR3.

The V gene is TRBV11-2, the J gene TRBJ1-3, with D perhaps TRBD1 (5 bases). The V end lost 2 bases, the J end lost 6 bases, and 14 bases lay between the germline ends. The CDR3 loop spans 15 amino acids. Germline V gene lookup returns CDR1 SGHAT and CDR2 FQNNGV. The CDR3 bases are TGTGCCAGCAGCTTACTGGCAGGGAGGATAAACACCATATATTTT. As protein: CASSLLAGRINTIYF.

This chain uses TRBV30 with TRBJ2-7, with TRBD2 identical over 7 bases. Germline trimming cut 4 bases from V and 3 bases from J; bases unmatched to any gene: 6. In germline, CDR1 is GTSNPN, CDR2 SVGIG (reference sequence). The CDR3 is made up of 13 amino acids. CDR3 nucleotide sequence: TGTGCCTGGACGGGGCGGGACTACTACGAGCAGTACTTC. Protein product: CAWTGRDYYEQYF.

This chain uses TRBV18 with TRBJ1-1; TRBD1 aligns across 7 bases. The CDR3 sequence is 13 residues long. Germline CDR1 KGHSH, CDR2 LQKENI. V dropped 3 bases and J dropped 5; count of bases not matched to a gene: 3. This CDR3 reads CASSPRGRTEAFF. CDR3 in DNA: TGTGCCAGCTCACCGAGGGGGCGGACTGAAGCTTTCTTT.

This clone turned up a few times. The V gene is TRBV4-2, the J gene TRBJ2-7, with D hard to call. CDR3 length: 14 residues. V lost 0 bases and J lost 2, with 8 bases in between. CDR1 is LGHNA, CDR2 YNFKEQ, per germline. Written as DNA, the CDR3 is TGTGCCAGCAGCCAAGATTGGCAAGCCTACGAGCAGTACTTC. Its protein product is CASSQDWQAYEQYF.

Comments on this clone: One end of the junction does not line up with germline, which may come from a read error. The V gene is TRBV7-7, the J gene TRBJ2-5; D possibly corresponds to TRBD1 (6 bases). The CDR3 length is 14 residues. The germline gives CDR1 SSHAT, CDR2 FNYEAQ (reference sequence). The CDR3 DNA follows: TGTGCTAGCAGCCGTGACAGGCACCAAGAGACCCAGTACTTC. Encoded protein: CASSRDRHQETQYF.

This clone was found a few times. The rearrangement joins TRBV7-9 to TRBJ1-1; D possibly corresponds to TRBD1 (5 bases). Germline CDR1 reads SEHNR; CDR2 reads FQNEAQ (reference sequence). CDR3 length equals 13 residues. The germline V and J ends were trimmed by 7 bases and 8 bases, with 17 bases remaining between them. This chain's CDR3 is CASTRDYRLEAFF. CDR3 DNA sequence: TGTGCCAGCACCCGGGACTATAGGTTAGAAGCTTTCTTT. Full variable domain (missing parts from reference TRBV7-9 and TRBJ1-1): DTGVSQNPRHKITKRGQNVTFRCDPISEHNRLYWYRQTLGQGPEFLTYFQNEAQLEKSRLLSDRFSAERPKGSFSTLEIQRTEQGDSAMYLCASTRDYRLEAFFGQGTRLTVV.

This clone was observed a few times. The chain is built from TRBV2 and TRBJ2-1, with D uncertain. CDR3 length equals 13 residues. Trimming took 4 bases from V and 4 from J, leaving 8 bases between them. From germline, CDR1 is SNHLY and CDR2 FYNNEI. The CDR3 DNA follows: TGTGCCAGCAGTGTAATAGAATACAATGAGCAGTTCTTC. It encodes CASSVIEYNEQFF.

This clone appeared a few times. V is TRBV7-2 and J is TRBJ1-1; TRBD1 is a possible D gene (6 bases). The V gene lost 6 bases and the J gene lost 3 bases, with 11 bases spanning the gap. The length of the CDR3 is 13 residues. The germline V gene has CDR1 SGHTA and CDR2 FQGNSA. The CDR3 bases are TGTGCCAGCAGACCCCACAGGGACACTGAAGCTTTCTTT. Protein: CASRPHRDTEAFF. Using reference TRBV7-2 and TRBJ1-1 for the parts outside the CDR3, the full variable domain is GAGVSQSPSNKVTEKGKDVELRCDPISGHTALYWYRQSLGQGLEFLIYFQGNSAPDKSGLPSDRFSAERTGGSVSTLTIQRTQQEDSAVYLCASRPHRDTEAFFGQGTRLTVV.